The count of the clone carrying this TCR beta chain is one. The data were produced by immunoSEQ multiplex PCR, yet TCRdb's version contains in-frame clones alone and is incomplete. The table has some 77,000 clones, around 94% seen once. These data come from a study of T cell changes during pregnancy in multiple sclerosis. In germline, CDR1 is SGDLS, CDR2 YYNGEE. This CDR3 contains 14 residues. V was cut by 2 bases and J by 0 bases, with 8 bases left in between. Sequenced material: peripheral blood, taken in the second trimester of pregnancy. The receptor was derived from a female donor in good health, enrolled as a control in a pregnancy study. V gene TRBV9 combines with J gene TRBJ1-1; D perhaps matches TRBD1 (5 bases). The CDR3 DNA is TGTGCCAGCAGCGTCCGCAGGGTGAACACTGAAGCTTTCTTT. Its protein is CASSVRRVNTEAFF.